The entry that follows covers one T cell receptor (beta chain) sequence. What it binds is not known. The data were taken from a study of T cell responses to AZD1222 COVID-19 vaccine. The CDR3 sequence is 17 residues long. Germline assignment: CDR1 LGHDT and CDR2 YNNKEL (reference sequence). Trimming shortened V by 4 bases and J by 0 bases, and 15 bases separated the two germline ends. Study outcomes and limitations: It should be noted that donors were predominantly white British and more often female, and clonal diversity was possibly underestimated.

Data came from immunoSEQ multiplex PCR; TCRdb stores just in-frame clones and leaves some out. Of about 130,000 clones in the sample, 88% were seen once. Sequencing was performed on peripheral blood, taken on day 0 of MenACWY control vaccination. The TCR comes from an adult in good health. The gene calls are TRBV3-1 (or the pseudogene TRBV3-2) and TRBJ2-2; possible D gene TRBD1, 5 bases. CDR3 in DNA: TGTGCCAGCAGCCTTGAAGGGGTCCACGCGAACACCGGGGAGCTGTTTTTT. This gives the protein CASSLEGVHANTGELFF.